What follows are 5 T cell receptor beta chains derived from one specimen sequenced in a study of T cell clonality in common variable immunodeficiency. Study-wide findings and caveats: Reportedly, TCR beta sequences from common variable immunodeficiency showed fewer deletions and N-nucleotide insertions.

Repertoires were generated with immunoSEQ multiplex PCR, while TCRdb's copy carries only in-frame clones and drops some. This sample has approximately 20,000 clones, each found more than once. Which antigens these TCRs recognize remains unknown. The sequenced sample was peripheral blood mononuclear cells. The receptors were sampled from a human donor with common variable immunodeficiency.

This clone has more than one count but fewer than ten. The read ends 3 residues early relative to the CDR3; the germline J gene fills the gap. This sequence joins TRBV30 and TRBJ2-7, with TRBD2 identical over 8 bases. CDR3 length: 17 residues. CDR1 and CDR2 from the germline V gene are GTSNPN and SVGIG (reference sequence). V gave up 2 bases and J gave up 0 bases; unmatched junction bases: 12. The part of the CDR3 DNA that was read is TGTGCCTGGAGTTACTTGGGGAGCGGGGGTTTCTCCTACGAG. Translating gives CAWSYLGSGGFSYE. The CDR3 in full is CAWSYLGSGGFSYEQYF.

This clone was observed a handful of times. Sequencing ends 3 residues short of the CDR3 end; the germline J gene provides the rest. This chain links TRBV29-1 with TRBJ2-7; TRBD1 aligns across 7 bases. The CDR3 has 13 residues. The V gene end was trimmed by 5 bases and the J gene end by 1 base; junction bases not matched to a gene: 5. Looked up from germline, CDR1 is SQVTM and CDR2 is ANQGSEA. The CDR3 bases that were read are TGCAGCGTTTGGCAGGGGGAATCCTACGAG. This translates into CSVWQGESYE. The complete CDR3 sequence is CSVWQGESYEQYF.

This clone was recorded a few times. The DNA ends 3 residues before the CDR3 does, and the rest of the CDR3 is filled in from the germline J gene. The chain recombines TRBV5-6 with TRBJ2-1; tentative D call: TRBD1 (5 bases). CDR3 length: 14 amino acids. Trimming took off 4 bases at V and 4 bases at J, with 12 bases between the two ends. Germline V lookup: CDR1 SGHDT, CDR2 YYEEEE. The CDR3 is CASSTGHLYNEQFF. The DNA read from the CDR3 is TGTGCCAGCAGCACCGGACACTTATACAATGAG.

Incomplete CDR3 DNA: TGTGCCCTCCAGGGGGGCGCAGACACCTACGAG. Amino acids: CALQGGADTYE. The full-length CDR3 reads as CALQGGADTYEQYF. The V call is TRBV30, the J call TRBJ2-7; D might be TRBD1 (7 bases). The read gets to within 3 residues of the CDR3 end, and the germline J gene fills in the rest. Germline V gene sequence: CDR1 GTSNPN, CDR2 SVGIG (reference sequence). V lost 8 bases and J lost 2, with 19 bases in between. This CDR3 is built from 14 residues. Filled out from reference TRBV30 and TRBJ2-7, the complete variable domain reads SQTIHQWPATLVQPVGSPLSLECTVEGTSNPNLYWYRQAAGRGLQLLFYSVGIGQISSEVPQNLSASRPQDRQFILSSKKLLLSDSGFYLCALQGGADTYEQYFGPGTRLTVT.

A note on this clone: The missing CDR3 end, 3 residues past where the read stops, is filled in from the germline J gene. This chain uses TRBV5-1 with TRBJ2-1, with 7 bases identical to TRBD1. This CDR3 is 17 amino acids long. V gave up 0 bases and J gave up 0 bases; unmatched junction bases: 6. Germline CDR1 reads SGHRS; CDR2 reads YFSETQ. The CDR3 reads CASSLEGQRSSYNEQFF. CDR3 bases read: TGCGCCAGCAGCTTGGAGGGACAGCGAAGCTCCTACAATGAG. Based on the CDR3 plus reference TRBV5-1 and TRBJ2-1, the full variable domain is KAGVTQTPRYLIKTRGQQVTLSCSPISGHRSVSWYQQTPGQGLQFLFEYFSETQRNKGNFPGRFSGRQFSNSRSEMNVSTLELGDSALYLCASSLEGQRSSYNEQFFGPGTRLTVL.